The following is a T cell receptor (beta chain) sequence with its context. This record belongs to a study of OX40 agonist ivuxolimab in advanced cancers. The overall study: As their treatment, patients were administered ivuxolimab, an agonistic anti-OX40 (CD134) antibody.

The assay was immunoSEQ multiplex PCR, and TCRdb's table has in-frame clones only and misses some. There are about 93,000 clones in the sample; about 91% occur only once, and 0.5% to 0.65% lies in the top ten. V lost 8 bases and J lost 0; bases outside the gene matches: 7. This CDR3 contains 14 residues. Germline CDR1 and CDR2: SEHNR and FQNEAQ (reference sequence). The sequencing used CD4+ or CD8+ T cells sorted from blood, collected in a trial of the OX40 agonist ivuxolimab. The clonotype comes from an adult with an advanced solid tumor such as melanoma, head and neck, liver or kidney cancer. J is TRBJ2-7 and V is TRBV7-9; 7 bases agree with TRBD2. CDR3 protein: CASQDWGGSYEQYF. The CDR3 DNA reads TGTGCCAGCCAGGACTGGGGGGGCTCCTACGAGCAGTACTTC.